The entry below describes one TCR beta chain. This specimen comes from a study of blood T cell repertoires in COVID-19. Method: immunoSEQ multiplex PCR; TCRdb's copy keeps in-frame clones and lacks some. The table has 200,000 to 300,000 clones, around 84% seen once; the top ten hold 2% to 2.5%. The J segment lost 4 bases and the V segment lost 4 bases, leaving 11 bases of the junction unmatched. This CDR3 has 17 amino acids. Germline V gene sequence: CDR1 ENHRY, CDR2 SYGVKD. The chain employs TRBV10-3 and TRBJ2-1; 9 bases are a match to TRBD2. This receptor was obtained from a man aged 40-49 years who had recovered from COVID-19. The sample taken for sequencing was peripheral blood. CDR3 sequence reads: CAISGPVAGADYNEQFF. The CDR3 DNA is TGTGCCATCAGTGGCCCCGTAGCGGGGGCGGATTACAATGAGCAGTTCTTC.